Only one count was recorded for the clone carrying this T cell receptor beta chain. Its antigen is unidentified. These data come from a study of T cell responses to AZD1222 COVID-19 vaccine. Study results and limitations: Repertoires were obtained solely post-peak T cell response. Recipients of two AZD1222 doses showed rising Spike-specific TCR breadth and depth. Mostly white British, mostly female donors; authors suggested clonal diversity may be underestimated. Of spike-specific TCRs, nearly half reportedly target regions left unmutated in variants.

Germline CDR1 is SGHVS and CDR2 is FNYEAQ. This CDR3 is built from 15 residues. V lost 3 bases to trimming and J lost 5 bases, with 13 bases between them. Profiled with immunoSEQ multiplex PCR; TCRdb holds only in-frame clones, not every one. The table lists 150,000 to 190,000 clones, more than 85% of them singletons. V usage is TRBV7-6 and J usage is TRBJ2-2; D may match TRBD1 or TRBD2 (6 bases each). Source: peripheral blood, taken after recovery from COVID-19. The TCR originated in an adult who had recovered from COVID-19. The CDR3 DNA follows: TGTGCCAGCAGCTTGGTACAGGGAGGAACCGGGGAGCTGTTTTTT. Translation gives CASSLVQGGTGELFF.